This T cell receptor beta chain was sequenced during a study of blood T cell repertoires in COVID-19. Study-wide background: Sites across the United States, Italy and Spain contributed samples from acute and convalescent COVID-19. PBMCs, B-cell-depleted T cells, or T cells were the source of the cDNA or gDNA that made up the material.

This CDR3 has 10 residues. With 8 bases removed from V and 5 bases from J, the gap between germline ends came to 5 bases. Sequencing used immunoSEQ multiplex PCR; TCRdb keeps in-frame clones, though not all of them. Of about 53,000 clones listed, roughly four fifths are singletons. This clone was recorded only once. V usage is TRBV12-3 or TRBV12-4 and J usage is TRBJ2-3; D is undetermined. This TCR was recovered from a human donor in a cohort sampled during active COVID-19. The sequenced material came from peripheral blood. The CDR3 region is CASSIDTQYF. The DNA of the CDR3 is TGTGCCAGCTCCATAGATACGCAGTATTTT.